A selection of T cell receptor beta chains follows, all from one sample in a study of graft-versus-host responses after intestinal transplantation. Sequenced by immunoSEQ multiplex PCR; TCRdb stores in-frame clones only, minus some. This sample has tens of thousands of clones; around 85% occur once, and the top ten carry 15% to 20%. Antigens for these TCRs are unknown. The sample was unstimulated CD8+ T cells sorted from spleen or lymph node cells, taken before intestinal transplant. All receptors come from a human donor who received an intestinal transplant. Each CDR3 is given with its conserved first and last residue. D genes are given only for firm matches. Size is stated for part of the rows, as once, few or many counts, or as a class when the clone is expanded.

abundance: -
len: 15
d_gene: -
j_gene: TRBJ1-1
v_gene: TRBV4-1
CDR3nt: TGCGCCAGCAGCCAAGGTACAGATATGAACACTGAAGCTTTCTTT
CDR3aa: CASSQGTDMNTEAFF

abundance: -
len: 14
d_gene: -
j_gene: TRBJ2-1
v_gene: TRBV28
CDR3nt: TGTGCCAGCAGTTTACCTACAGGGCGCAATGAGCAGTTCTTC
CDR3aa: CASSLPTGRNEQFF

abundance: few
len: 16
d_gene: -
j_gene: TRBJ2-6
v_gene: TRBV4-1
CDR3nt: TGCGCCAGCAGCCAAGACGCGGGCTCTGGGGCCAACGTCCTGACTTTC
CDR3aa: CASSQDAGSGANVLTF

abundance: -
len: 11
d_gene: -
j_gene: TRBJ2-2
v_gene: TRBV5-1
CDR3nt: TGCGCCAGCAAGCTCACCGGGGAGCTGTTTTTT
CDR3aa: CASKLTGELFF

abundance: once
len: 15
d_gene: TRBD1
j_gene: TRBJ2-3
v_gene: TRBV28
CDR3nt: TGTGCCAGCAGTTTTCGGGGACAGTGGTACGGTACGCAGTATTTT
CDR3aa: CASSFRGQWYGTQYF

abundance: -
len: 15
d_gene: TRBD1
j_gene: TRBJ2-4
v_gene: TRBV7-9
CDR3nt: TGTGCCAGCAGCGACAGGGGCGGGTCCAAAAACATTCAGTACTTC
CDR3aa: CASSDRGGSKNIQYF

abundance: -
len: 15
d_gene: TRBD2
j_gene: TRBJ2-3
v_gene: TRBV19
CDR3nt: TGTGCCAGTAGTAACGGACTAGCGGGGGAGGGTACGCAGTATTTT
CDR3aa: CASSNGLAGEGTQYF

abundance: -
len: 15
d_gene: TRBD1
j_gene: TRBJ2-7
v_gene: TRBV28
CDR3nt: TGTGCCACTACCATCAGGGGGTCGGGCTCCTACGAGCAGTACTTC
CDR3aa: CATTIRGSGSYEQYF

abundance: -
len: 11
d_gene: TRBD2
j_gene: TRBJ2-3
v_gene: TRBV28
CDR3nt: TGTGCCACCAGCGGGGGAGATACGCAGTATTTT
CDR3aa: CATSGGDTQYF

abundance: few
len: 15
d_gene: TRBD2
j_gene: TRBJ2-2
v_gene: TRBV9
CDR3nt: TGTGCCAGCAGCCCCTGGCGGGGGGGCGGCGGGGAGCTGTTTTTT
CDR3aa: CASSPWRGGGGELFF

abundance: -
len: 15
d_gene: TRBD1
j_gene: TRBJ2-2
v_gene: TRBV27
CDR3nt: TGTGCCAGCAGTTTGACAGGGAAGGGCACCGGGGAGCTGTTTTTT
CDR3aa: CASSLTGKGTGELFF

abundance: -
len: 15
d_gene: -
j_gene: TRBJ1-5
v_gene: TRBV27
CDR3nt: TGTGCCAGCAGTCCGTCGGACAGTTCCAATCAGCCCCAGCATTTT
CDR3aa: CASSPSDSSNQPQHF

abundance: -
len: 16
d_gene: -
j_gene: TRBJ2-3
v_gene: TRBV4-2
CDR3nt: TGTGCCAGCAGCCAAGAATCGGTTTCTAGCACAGATACGCAGTATTTT
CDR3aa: CASSQESVSSTDTQYF

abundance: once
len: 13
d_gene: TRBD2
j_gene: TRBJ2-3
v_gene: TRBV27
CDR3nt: TGTGCCAGCAGTTTAGCCACAGCGGGGGCACAGTATTTT
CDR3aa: CASSLATAGAQYF